Below, 22 T cell receptor beta chains from the same sample are listed, as sequenced in a study of blood T cell repertoires in COVID-19. Data came from immunoSEQ multiplex PCR; TCRdb stores just in-frame clones and leaves some out. The sample lists 190,000 or so clones, 85% to 90% seen once, with approximately 2.9% in the top ten. Source material: peripheral blood. The receptor source for this set is a woman between 25 and 40 years old with active or convalescent COVID-19.

The rearrangement links TRBV5-1 to TRBJ2-3, with 8 bases that match TRBD1. CDR1 and CDR2 (germline): SGHRS, YFSETQ. Germline trimming cut 5 bases from V and 2 bases from J; bases unmatched to any gene: 7. The CDR3 runs 15 residues. The CDR3 protein is CASRPTGVNTDTQYF. CDR3 bases: TGCGCCAGCAGACCGACAGGGGTTAACACAGATACGCAGTATTTT.

The chain combines TRBV24-1 with TRBJ2-2; D is possibly TRBD1 (5 bases). Germline CDR1 is KGHDR and CDR2 is SFDVKD. This CDR3 has 13 amino acids. V was cut by 4 bases and J by 7 bases, with 9 bases left in between. CDR3 in DNA: TGTGCCACCAGTGAACAGGAAAGCGGGGAGCTGTTTTTT. Translation gives CATSEQESGELFF.

The chain has TRBV15 and TRBJ2-6; D call uncertain. The CDR3 runs to 15 residues. V shed 0 bases and J shed 2 bases, with 5 bases lying between them. CDR1 LNHNV and CDR2 YYDKDF come from the germline V gene (reference sequence). The CDR3 DNA follows: TGTGCCACCAGCAGAGACAGGACTGGGGCCAACGTCCTGACTTTC. Protein sequence: CATSRDRTGANVLTF.

This rearrangement joins TRBV6-5 to TRBJ2-5; possibly TRBD1 for D (6 bases). V was shortened by 7 bases and J by 1 base, with 13 bases between the two germline ends. The CDR3 spans 14 residues. The germline V gene encodes CDR1 MNHEY and CDR2 SVGAGI. The chain's CDR3 is CASTGQGSQETQYF. DNA for the CDR3: TGTGCCAGCACCGGTCAGGGGTCCCAAGAGACCCAGTACTTC.

This clone was seen a few times. An end of the junction differs from the germline gene, which may be a read error. The rearrangement joins TRBV7-7 to TRBJ2-1; 9 bases match TRBD2. This CDR3 spans 15 amino acids. Germline CDR1 reads SSHAT; CDR2 reads FNYEAQ (reference sequence). For the CDR3, the DNA is TGTGCTAGCAGCCAACTAGCGGGCTCCTACAATGAGCAGTTCTTC. Protein sequence: CASSQLAGSYNEQFF.

The rearrangement joins TRBV6-4 to TRBJ2-1; 9 positions match TRBD2. The CDR3 runs 15 residues. With V trimmed by 1 base and J by 3 bases, 1 base remained unmatched. The germline V gene encodes CDR1 MRHNA and CDR2 SNTAGT. CDR3 residues: CASSDFSGSYNEQFF. CDR3 nucleotide sequence: TGTGCCAGCAGTGACTTTAGCGGGAGCTACAATGAGCAGTTCTTC.

CDR3 residues: CASSTRQGPAYEQYF. CDR3 sequence (DNA): TGCGCCAGCAGCACTAGACAAGGGCCTGCCTACGAGCAGTACTTC. The chain employs TRBV5-1 and TRBJ2-7, with a weak D call TRBD2 (5 bases). V lost 4 bases to trimming and J lost 2 bases, with 16 bases between them. Germline V gene data show CDR1 as SGHRS and CDR2 as YFSETQ. CDR3 length: 15 residues. Full variable domain (remainder filled in from reference TRBV5-1 and TRBJ2-7): KAGVTQTPRYLIKTRGQQVTLSCSPISGHRSVSWYQQTPGQGLQFLFEYFSETQRNKGNFPGRFSGRQFSNSRSEMNVSTLELGDSALYLCASSTRQGPAYEQYFGPGTRLTVT.

The chain couples TRBV27 to TRBJ1-6; D is uncertain. This CDR3 region has 15 residues. Germline V gene data show CDR1 as MNHEY and CDR2 as SMNVEV (reference sequence). The V end lost 0 bases, the J end lost 5 bases, and 8 bases lay between the germline ends. The CDR3, as DNA: TGTGCCAGCAGTTTATCGCAGGTCGATAATTCACCCCTCCACTTT. Protein product: CASSLSQVDNSPLHF.

The chain couples TRBV27 to TRBJ1-6; TRBD1 agrees at 8 bases. Trimming at V came to 0 bases and at J to 10 bases, leaving 8 bases not matched to a gene. The CDR3 loop spans 16 amino acids. The V gene's germline CDR1 is MNHEY and CDR2 SMNVEV (reference sequence). The CDR3 here is CASSLSLVDRDSPLHF. The CDR3 bases are TGTGCCAGCAGTTTATCTTTGGTGGACAGGGACTCACCCCTCCACTTT.

This sequence joins TRBV5-6 and TRBJ2-7; D is undetermined. CDR1 and CDR2 from the germline V gene are SGHDT and YYEEEE. This CDR3 spans 13 amino acids. Between the trimmed V and J ends, which lost 4 bases and 5 bases, there was a span of 13 bases. CDR3 bases: TGTGCCAGCAGCCCGACTCCGTATGACGAGCAGTACTTC. Translated, it gives CASSPTPYDEQYF.

The V and J genes are TRBV3-1 (or the pseudogene TRBV3-2) and TRBJ2-7; 7 nucleotides agree with TRBD1. Germline CDR1 LGHDT, CDR2 YNNKEL (reference sequence). With V trimmed by 2 bases and J by 0 bases, 1 base remained unmatched. The length of the CDR3 is 14 residues. The CDR3 DNA reads TGTGCCAGCAGCCAAAACAGGGGCTCCTACGAGCAGTACTTC. This gives the protein CASSQNRGSYEQYF.

The V gene is TRBV28, the J gene TRBJ1-3, with D possibly matching TRBD1 (5 bases). V lost 6 bases and J 0 bases, leaving 9 bases between the germline ends. This CDR3 is 14 amino acids long. From germline, CDR1 is MDHEN and CDR2 SYDVKM. CDR3 DNA sequence: TGTGCCAGCAGCACAGGCCACTCTGGAAACACCATATATTTT. Translating it yields CASSTGHSGNTIYF. The full variable domain, with the rest looked up from reference TRBV28 and TRBJ1-3, is DVKVTQSSRYLVKRTGEKVFLECVQDMDHENMFWYRQDPGLGLRLIYFSYDVKMKEKGDIPEGYSVSREKKERFSLILESASTNQTSMYLCASSTGHSGNTIYFGEGSWLTVV.

J is TRBJ2-1 and V is TRBV19, with D perhaps TRBD2 (5 bases). CDR3 length: 15 amino acids. The V and J ends lost 3 bases and 3 bases respectively, with 12 bases between them. Per germline, CDR1 LNHDA and CDR2 SQIVND (reference sequence). This CDR3 is CASSMQAESYNEQFF. For the CDR3, the DNA is TGTGCCAGTAGTATGCAAGCGGAGAGCTACAATGAGCAGTTCTTC.

Here the CDR3 reads CASSLSGGGTYEQYF. Written as DNA, the CDR3 is TGTGCCAGCAGCCTTAGTGGTGGGGGGACCTACGAGCAGTACTTC. The chain links TRBV7-6 to TRBJ2-7; D might be TRBD2 (6 bases). The CDR3 spans 15 residues. Trimming cost V 5 bases and J 2 bases, with 16 bases left between them. The germline gives CDR1 SGHVS, CDR2 FNYEAQ.

This chain joins TRBV19 and TRBJ1-3; TRBD1 matches 7 bases. Germline CDR1 and CDR2: LNHDA and SQIVND (reference sequence). Trimming removed 0 bases from V and 5 bases from J; junction bases left unmatched: 10. This CDR3 is built from 17 residues. Here the CDR3 DNA reads TGTGCCAGTAGTATAGATCGGGACAGAAATTACAGAAACACCATATATTTT. Protein product: CASSIDRDRNYRNTIYF.

The chain carries TRBV19 and TRBJ1-5; D ambiguous. V lost 5 bases and J lost 7, with 9 bases in between. Germline V gene data show CDR1 as LNHDA and CDR2 as SQIVND (reference sequence). CDR3 size: 12 residues. CDR3 loop: CASSPREQPQHF. For the CDR3, the DNA is TGTGCCAGTAGTCCGCGGGAACAGCCCCAGCATTTT.

V and J are TRBV3-1 (or the pseudogene TRBV3-2) and TRBJ2-7, with 8 nucleotides matching TRBD2. With 5 bases clipped from V and 2 bases from J, the junction kept 8 bases outside the gene matches. This CDR3 spans 15 amino acids. The V gene's germline CDR1 is LGHDT and CDR2 YNNKEL (reference sequence). Here the CDR3 reads CASSYSPGLAYEQYF. For the CDR3, the DNA is TGTGCCAGCAGCTACTCCCCGGGACTAGCCTACGAGCAGTACTTC.

V is TRBV29-1 and J is TRBJ2-7; TRBD1 matches at 7 bases. The CDR3 is 12 amino acids. Looked up from germline, CDR1 is SQVTM and CDR2 is ANQGSEA. Trimming removed 4 bases from V and 3 bases from J; junction bases left unmatched: 3. The CDR3 sequence: CSVVNRGYEQYF. CDR3 DNA sequence: TGCAGCGTTGTAAACAGGGGCTACGAGCAGTACTTC.

The V and J genes are TRBV4-2 and TRBJ2-1; D may be TRBD1 (7 bases). With 0 bases removed from V and 4 bases from J, the gap between germline ends came to 13 bases. The germline CDR1 and CDR2 sequences are LGHNA and YNFKEQ. The CDR3 length is 16 residues. The CDR3 region is CASSQDAGQPYNEQFF. CDR3 nucleotide sequence: TGTGCCAGCAGCCAAGATGCGGGACAGCCTTACAATGAGCAGTTCTTC.

The gene calls are TRBV4-2 and TRBJ2-2, with 9 positions matching TRBD1. This CDR3 contains 19 residues. V lost 5 bases, J lost 5 bases, and 18 bases stayed unmatched. Looked up from germline, CDR1 is LGHNA and CDR2 is YNFKEQ. As DNA, the CDR3 is TGTGCCAGCAGCTCAAGGGACAGGGCTAGATTCCGCGAGACCGGGGAGCTGTTTTTT. Translated, it gives CASSSRDRARFRETGELFF.

The rearrangement links TRBV13 to TRBJ2-1; tentative D call: TRBD2 (5 bases). CDR1 and CDR2 (germline): PRHDT, FYEKMQ (reference sequence). V lost 5 bases and J 4 bases, leaving 15 bases between the germline ends. The CDR3 is 15 residues long. The CDR3 protein is CASSPRVAQYNEQFF. The CDR3 nucleotides read TGTGCCAGCAGCCCTCGTGTAGCGCAGTACAATGAGCAGTTCTTC. Variable domain in full (rest from reference TRBV13 and TRBJ2-1): AAGVIQSPRHLIKEKRETATLKCYPIPRHDTVYWYQQGPGQDPQFLISFYEKMQSDKGSIPDRFSAQQFSDYHSELNMSSLELGDSALYFCASSPRVAQYNEQFFGPGTRLTVL.

The chain joins TRBV28 to TRBJ1-5; 7 nucleotides align to TRBD1. The trim removed 4 bases at V and 5 bases at J, leaving 5 bases unmatched. CDR3 length equals 14 residues. Germline loops: CDR1 MDHEN, CDR2 SYDVKM. Here the CDR3 DNA reads TGTGCCAGCAGTTCAGACAGGGTGTATCAGCCCCAGCATTTT. Protein sequence: CASSSDRVYQPQHF.